Described below is a single T cell receptor beta chain sequence and its context. Its matching antigen is unknown. Some clones are missing from TCRdb's copy, which holds only in-frame ones; the method was immunoSEQ multiplex PCR. The data show around 85,000 clones, around 93% seen once. Unstimulated regulatory T cells (CD4+CD25+CD127-), CD4+CD25- non-regulatory cells, CD4 and CD8 cells were FACS-sorted from thawed PBMCs. This record belongs to a study of Tregs in tolerant kidney transplant recipients. Overall study results and limits: Nucleotide sequences could not be compared across some patients' samples due to primer changes. Biological reproducibility was not directly addressed, but technical replication error appeared minimal. Activated donor B cell expansion appeared to reveal the most relevant donor-specific TCRbeta repertoire.

J gave up 3 bases and V 6 bases, and 4 bases lay outside the gene matches. This CDR3 has 14 amino acids. Germline V gene data show CDR1 as SGHAT and CDR2 as FQNNGV. The origin of this receptor is a human donor who received a combined kidney and bone marrow transplant. The V gene is TRBV11-2, the J gene TRBJ2-7; 11 nucleotides line up with TRBD2. The source material was Tregs from blood, sampled before the transplant. CDR3 sequence: CASSWGTSGYEQYF. CDR3 nucleotide sequence: TGTGCCAGCAGTTGGGGGACTAGCGGCTACGAGCAGTACTTC.